This T cell receptor beta chain was retrieved from a study of blood T cell repertoires in COVID-19. Measured with immunoSEQ multiplex PCR; TCRdb has only the in-frame clones, and not every one. Of 100,000 to 130,000 clones detected, 75% to 95% appear once; the ten largest clones hold around 1.3%. The V gene's germline CDR1 is KGHSH and CDR2 LQKENI. V shed 3 bases and J 7 bases; nucleotides not matched to a gene: 14. The CDR3 spans 16 residues. Sequencing input: peripheral blood. The chain couples TRBV18 to TRBJ2-7; TRBD1 agrees at 8 bases. The clonotype comes from a woman aged 25 to 45 with acute or convalescent COVID-19. In nucleotides, the CDR3 is TGTGCCAGCTCACCTATCTTCGGACAGGGAACATGGGAGCAGTACTTC. Translated, it gives CASSPIFGQGTWEQYF.